This TCR beta chain was captured in a study of CD8 T cells in ankylosing spondylitis. Comments on this clonotype: As yet, its antigen is unknown.

Study results and limitations: Both synovial fluid and blood in reactive arthritis had previously been reported to carry some motif variants. A TCR beta motif of under 10 highly homologous variants appeared characteristic of ankylosing spondylitis blood. In ankylosing spondylitis patients, matched synovial fluid reportedly showed significant enrichment of disease-linked clones. Clones linked to the disease showed a CD8+ phenotype. They occurred at relatively low frequencies in peripheral blood.

Trimming took 3 bases from V and 14 from J; bases not matched to a gene: 8. The CDR3 covers 14 residues. Quantitative 5'-RACE was performed with molecular barcodes, and it yielded the TCR beta libraries. TCRdb re-called the 5' RACE reads through MiXCR, storing one row per CDR3 protein. This sample has hundreds of thousands of distinct CDR3 sequences, with about 12% found just once. The chain recombines TRBV12-3 or TRBV12-4 with TRBJ1-6, with 9 nucleotides matching TRBD1. The specimen was blood, either unsorted or a sorted T cell fraction (not recorded which). This receptor was taken from a male donor with ankylosing spondylitis. The CDR3 sequence is CASSFRTGEKTLHF. The CDR3 bases are TGTGCCAGCAGTTTCCGGACAGGGGAGAAGACCCTCCACTTT.